A single sample gave rise to the 10 T cell receptor beta chains below, sequenced in a study of T cells expressing NK-cell markers. For each CDR3 protein, TCRdb gives one entry from its re-call of the 5' RACE reads, without DNA. This sample's table has over 100,000 distinct CDR3 sequences. Sequenced material: blood T cells: a sorted CD56 or NKG2C T cell subset, CD4+ or CD8+ T cells, or bulk PBMC T cells (not recorded which). The receptors originated from a woman between 18 and 70 years old in good health.

The V gene is TRBV19, the J gene TRBJ2-1. Germline lookup yields CDR1 LNHDA and CDR2 SQIVND (reference sequence). This CDR3 contains 14 residues. The CDR3 sequence is CASSIFRWDNEQFF.

V and J are TRBV7-2 and TRBJ2-3; TCRdb's assignment of TRBD2 cannot be checked, as there is no DNA. Per germline, CDR1 SGHTA and CDR2 FQGNSA. The CDR3 runs 13 residues. The CDR3 reads CASSPWDGHTQYF.

The chain links TRBV20-1 to TRBJ2-7; TCRdb picks TRBD2, but there is no DNA to check that call. The germline gives CDR1 DFQATT, CDR2 SNEGSKA (reference sequence). CDR3 length: 14 amino acids. The CDR3 sequence: CSASPGLASDEQYF.

This sequence joins TRBV6-1 and TRBJ2-5; absent DNA, TCRdb's TRBD2 call cannot be checked. Germline V gene data show CDR1 as MNHNS and CDR2 as SASEGT. This CDR3 is built from 15 residues. The chain's CDR3 is CASRPRGRTQETQYF.

This chain uses TRBV6-2 or TRBV6-3 with TRBJ2-2; lacking DNA, the TRBD1 call made by TCRdb goes unchecked. Germline lookup yields CDR1 MNHEY and CDR2 SVGEGT. The length of the CDR3 is 14 residues. This CDR3 is CASSPGRYTGELFF.

This chain joins TRBV7-3 and TRBJ2-1; TCRdb gives TRBD2 as the D gene, but with no DNA this cannot be confirmed. Germline CDR1 and CDR2: SGHTA and FQGTGA. The length of the CDR3 is 15 residues. The CDR3 loop reads CASSPSSGFYNEQFF.

The gene calls are TRBV19 and TRBJ2-1; with no DNA, the TCRdb D assignment of TRBD2 cannot be verified. The germline V gene encodes CDR1 LNHDA and CDR2 SQIVND (reference sequence). The length of the CDR3 is 14 residues. This CDR3 is CASSVLSGSLEQFF.

The chain links TRBV20-1 to TRBJ2-7; TCRdb's D call, TRBD2, is unchecked because there is no DNA. The V gene's germline CDR1 is DFQATT and CDR2 SNEGSKA (reference sequence). The CDR3 consists of 13 residues. CDR3 amino acids: CSARGGRDYEQYF.

This chain uses TRBV12-3 or TRBV12-4 with TRBJ2-1; checking the TCRdb D call of TRBD1 is not possible without DNA. This CDR3 is built from 16 residues. The CDR3 loop is CASSPGRGDRYNEQFF.

The rearrangement joins TRBV4-1 to TRBJ1-1; TCRdb's assignment of TRBD1 cannot be checked, as there is no DNA. Germline V gene sequence: CDR1 MGHRA, CDR2 YSYEKL. This CDR3 is 15 amino acids long. The chain's CDR3 is CASSNANREMGEAFF.